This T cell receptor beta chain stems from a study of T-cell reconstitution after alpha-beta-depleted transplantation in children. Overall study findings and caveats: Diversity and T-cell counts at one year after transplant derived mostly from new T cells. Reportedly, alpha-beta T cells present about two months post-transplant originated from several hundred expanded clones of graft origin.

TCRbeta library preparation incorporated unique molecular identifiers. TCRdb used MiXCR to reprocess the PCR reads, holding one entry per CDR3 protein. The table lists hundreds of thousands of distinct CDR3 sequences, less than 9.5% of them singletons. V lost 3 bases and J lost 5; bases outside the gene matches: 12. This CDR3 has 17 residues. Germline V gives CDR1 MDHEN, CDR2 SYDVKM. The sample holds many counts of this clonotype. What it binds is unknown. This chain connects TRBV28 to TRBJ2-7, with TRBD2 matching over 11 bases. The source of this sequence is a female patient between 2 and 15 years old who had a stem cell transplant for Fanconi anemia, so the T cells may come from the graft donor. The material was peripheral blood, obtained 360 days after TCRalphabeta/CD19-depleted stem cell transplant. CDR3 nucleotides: TGTGCCAGCAGTTTGACTAGCGGGGCCCTACAGAAGAACGAGCAGTACTTC. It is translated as CASSLTSGALQKNEQYF.